Reported below is one TCR beta chain. Those enrolled in Seattle joined during active infection and were followed longitudinally afterward. The data belong to a study of blood T cell repertoires in COVID-19. Per the original methods: Amplification of reference gene primers was used by the study to estimate nucleated cell counts. Profiling relied on immunoSEQ multiplex PCR, and the TCRdb table lists in-frame clones only, not all of them. D and trimming were read from the DNA, whereas the V and J calls and clone size are those reported in that table. Of under 400,000 clones in the sample, approximately 87% were seen once. The source material was peripheral blood. This TCR was recovered from a woman aged 25 to 45 with COVID-19, enrolled during active disease.

For the CDR3, the DNA is TGTGCCAGCAGGGGACAGGGCCTCCGCGCCTATGGCTACACCTTC. Amino acids: CASRGQGLRAYGYTF. The chain links TRBV28 to TRBJ1-2; 9 positions match TRBD1. Germline trimming cut 6 bases from V and 4 bases from J; bases unmatched to any gene: 9. The CDR3 runs to 15 residues. The germline V gene encodes CDR1 MDHEN and CDR2 SYDVKM.